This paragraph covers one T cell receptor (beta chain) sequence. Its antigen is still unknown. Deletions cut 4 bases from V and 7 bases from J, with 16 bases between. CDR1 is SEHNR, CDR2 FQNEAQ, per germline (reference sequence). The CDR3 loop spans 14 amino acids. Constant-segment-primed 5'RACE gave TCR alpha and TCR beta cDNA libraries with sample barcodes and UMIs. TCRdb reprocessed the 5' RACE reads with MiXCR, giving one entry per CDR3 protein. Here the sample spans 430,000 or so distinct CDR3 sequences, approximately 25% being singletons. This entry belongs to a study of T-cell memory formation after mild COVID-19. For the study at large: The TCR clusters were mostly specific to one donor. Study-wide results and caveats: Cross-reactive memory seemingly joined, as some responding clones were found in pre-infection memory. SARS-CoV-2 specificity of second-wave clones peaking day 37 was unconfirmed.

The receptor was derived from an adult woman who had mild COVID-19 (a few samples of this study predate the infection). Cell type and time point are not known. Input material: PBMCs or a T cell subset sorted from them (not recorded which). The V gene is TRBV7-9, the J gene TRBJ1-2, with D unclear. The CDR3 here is CASSSGLGMGGYTF. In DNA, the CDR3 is TGTGCCAGCAGCTCCGGACTAGGGATGGGTGGCTACACCTTC. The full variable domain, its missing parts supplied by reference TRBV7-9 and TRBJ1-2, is DTGVSQNPRHKITKRGQNVTFRCDPISEHNRLYWYRQTLGQGPEFLTYFQNEAQLEKSRLLSDRFSAERPKGSFSTLEIQRTEQGDSAMYLCASSSGLGMGGYTFGSGTRLTVV.